The rows below give T cell receptor beta chains drawn from one sample of a study of blood T cell repertoires in COVID-19. Sequencing used immunoSEQ multiplex PCR; TCRdb keeps in-frame clones, though not all of them. The sample carries 150,000 to 200,000 clones, 76% recorded once. The source material was peripheral blood. These receptors were obtained from a woman in her 50s with active or convalescent COVID-19. CDR3s include the opening cysteine and the closing phenylalanine or tryptophan. A D gene is named only where the DNA matches it firmly. Some rows have no size entry. The others give once, few or many, or a class for an expanded clone.

CDR3: CASSLRGKLFF; DNA: TGTGCCAGCAGTCTAAGGGGGAAACTGTTTTTT; D: -; J: TRBJ1-4; size: few; V: TRBV11-2
CDR3: CASRPSRGRETQYF; DNA: TGTGCCAGCAGGCCATCGCGGGGGCGGGAGACCCAGTACTTC; D: -; J: TRBJ2-5; size: -; V: TRBV6-5
CDR3: CASRPGVGSGLAGRNTQYF; DNA: TGTGCCAGCAGGCCTGGAGTCGGTAGTGGACTAGCGGGAAGAAATACGCAGTATTTT; D: TRBD2; J: TRBJ2-3; size: -; V: TRBV6-2/TRBV6-3
CDR3: CASSQEQPLPTEQYF; DNA: TGTGCCAGCAGCCAAGAACAGCCCCTACCTACCGAGCAGTACTTC; D: -; J: TRBJ2-7; size: -; V: TRBV14
CDR3: CASSLEGAYYGYTF; DNA: TGCGCCAGCAGCTTGGAGGGGGCCTACTATGGCTACACCTTC; D: TRBD1; J: TRBJ1-2; size: few; V: TRBV5-1
CDR3: CAWSVQGTGGAMSAFF; DNA: TGTGCCTGGAGTGTACAAGGGACAGGGGGCGCGATGTCAGCTTTCTTT; D: TRBD1; J: TRBJ1-1; size: -; V: TRBV30
CDR3: CASSLDQGASTDTQYF; DNA: TGTGCCAGCAGCTTAGATCAGGGGGCGAGCACAGATACGCAGTATTTT; D: TRBD1; J: TRBJ2-3; size: once; V: TRBV7-2
CDR3: CAGYSSGQAPGNEQFF; DNA: TGCGCCGGATACTCAAGTGGGCAGGCTCCTGGCAATGAGCAGTTCTTC; D: -; J: TRBJ2-1; size: -; V: TRBV23-1
CDR3: CASSEAGTGSYEQYF; DNA: TGTGCCAGCAGTGAAGCCGGGACTGGCTCCTACGAGCAGTACTTC; D: -; J: TRBJ2-7; size: -; V: TRBV6-1
CDR3: CASSEYGWTADSNQPQHF; DNA: TGTGCCAGCAGTGAATACGGCTGGACAGCTGATAGCAATCAGCCCCAGCATTTT; D: -; J: TRBJ1-5; size: -; V: TRBV25-1
CDR3: CAWSVSGFGELFF; DNA: TGTGCCTGGAGTGTATCGGGGTTCGGGGAGCTGTTTTTT; D: -; J: TRBJ2-2; size: once; V: TRBV30
CDR3: CASRYGTALGETQYF; DNA: TGTGCCAGCAGATACGGGACAGCACTAGGGGAGACCCAGTACTTC; D: TRBD1; J: TRBJ2-5; size: -; V: TRBV7-2
CDR3: CASSFQLAGDRYEQYF; DNA: TGTGCCAGCAGCTTCCAACTAGCGGGAGACAGGTACGAGCAGTACTTC; D: TRBD2; J: TRBJ2-7; size: -; V: TRBV5-6
CDR3: CASSQPNQGAGYTF; DNA: TGTGCCAGCTCACAACCAAATCAGGGGGCTGGCTACACCTTC; D: TRBD1; J: TRBJ1-2; size: -; V: TRBV18
CDR3: CSASPGPGGEQYF; DNA: TGCAGTGCAAGTCCGGGCCCGGGGGGCGAGCAGTACTTC; D: TRBD2; J: TRBJ2-7; size: -; V: TRBV20-1
CDR3: CASSPTGATNEKLFF; DNA: TGTGCCAGCAGTCCGACAGGTGCAACTAATGAAAAACTGTTTTTT; D: -; J: TRBJ1-4; size: -; V: TRBV27
CDR3: CASSMTGGNYGYTF; DNA: TGTGCCAGCTCCATGACAGGGGGCAACTATGGCTACACCTTC; D: TRBD1; J: TRBJ1-2; size: -; V: TRBV9
CDR3: CASSLEDRGTDTQYF; DNA: TGCGCCAGCAGCTTAGAGGACAGAGGCACAGATACGCAGTATTTT; D: -; J: TRBJ2-3; size: -; V: TRBV5-1
CDR3: CASSLTGERPNTGELFF; DNA: TGTGCCAGCAGCCTGACGGGGGAGAGACCGAACACCGGGGAGCTGTTTTTT; D: -; J: TRBJ2-2; size: many; V: TRBV11-2
CDR3: CASSPKTGKNTEAFF; DNA: TGTGCCAGCTCCCCAAAGACAGGGAAGAACACTGAAGCTTTCTTT; D: TRBD1; J: TRBJ1-1; size: few; V: TRBV18
CDR3: CASSLRGSGRTDTQYF; DNA: TGTGCCAGCAGCCTGAGGGGTAGCGGGAGAACAGATACGCAGTATTTT; D: TRBD2; J: TRBJ2-3; size: once; V: TRBV3-1/TRBV3-2
CDR3: CASSGQQGGYWTATNEKLFF; DNA: TGTGCCAGCAGTGGTCAACAGGGGGGCTACTGGACTGCAACTAATGAAAAACTGTTTTTT; D: TRBD1; J: TRBJ1-4; size: -; V: TRBV2
CDR3: CASSFKGQPEQFF; DNA: TGTGCCAGCAGCTTTAAGGGACAGCCTGAGCAGTTCTTC; D: TRBD1; J: TRBJ2-1; size: -; V: TRBV7-9
CDR3: CASSQYRESPLHF; DNA: TGTGCCAGCAGCCAATACAGGGAATCACCCCTCCACTTT; D: -; J: TRBJ1-6; size: -; V: TRBV6-5
CDR3: CASSPRQGTGELFF; DNA: TGTGCCAGCAGCCCTCGACAGGGGACGGGGGAGCTGTTTTTT; D: TRBD1; J: TRBJ2-2; size: -; V: TRBV7-8
CDR3: CAADRRDGYGYTF; DNA: TGTGCCGCCGACCGCAGGGATGGCTATGGCTACACCTTC; D: -; J: TRBJ1-2; size: -; V: TRBV30
CDR3: CASSFLPPYGYTF; DNA: TGTGCCAGCAGTTTCCTTCCCCCCTATGGCTACACCTTC; D: -; J: TRBJ1-2; size: once; V: TRBV27
CDR3: CASRDRGEGQYEQFF; DNA: TGTGCCAGTAGGGACAGGGGAGAGGGACAATATGAGCAGTTCTTC; D: TRBD1; J: TRBJ2-1; size: few; V: TRBV19
CDR3: CASSKVGRDNEQFF; DNA: TGTGCCAGCAGCAAGGTCGGGAGGGACAATGAGCAGTTCTTC; D: -; J: TRBJ2-1; size: many; V: TRBV21-1
CDR3: CASSPTASYGYTF; DNA: TGTGCCAGCAGCCCCACTGCTTCCTATGGCTACACCTTC; D: -; J: TRBJ1-2; size: -; V: TRBV7-9
CDR3: CSVESLDTGELFF; DNA: TGCAGCGTTGAATCACTGGACACCGGGGAGCTGTTTTTT; D: -; J: TRBJ2-2; size: few; V: TRBV29-1
CDR3: CASSLTPGQGAPNTEAFF; DNA: TGCGCCAGCAGCTTGACTCCGGGACAGGGGGCCCCGAACACTGAAGCTTTCTTT; D: TRBD1; J: TRBJ1-1; size: -; V: TRBV5-1
CDR3: CASSQGLYEQYF; DNA: TGTGCCAGCAGCCAAGGACTCTACGAGCAGTACTTC; D: -; J: TRBJ2-7; size: -; V: TRBV3-1/TRBV3-2
CDR3: CASSIRAGLDGYTF; DNA: TGTGCCAGCAGTATAAGGGCAGGGTTGGATGGCTACACCTTC; D: -; J: TRBJ1-2; size: -; V: TRBV19
CDR3: CASSWTGMGEKLFF; DNA: TGTGCCAGCAGCTGGACAGGGATGGGCGAAAAACTGTTTTTT; D: TRBD1; J: TRBJ1-4; size: few; V: TRBV7-2
CDR3: CASGTANSGNTIYF; DNA: TGTGCCAGCGGGACAGCGAACTCTGGAAACACCATATATTTT; D: TRBD1; J: TRBJ1-3; size: -; V: TRBV6-5
CDR3: CSVRLQSTGNGYTF; DNA: TGCAGCGTTCGTCTTCAATCTACAGGGAATGGCTACACCTTC; D: -; J: TRBJ1-2; size: -; V: TRBV29-1
CDR3: CASSPTPTGSYGYTF; DNA: TGTGCCAGCAGTCCCACCCCCACGGGAAGCTATGGCTACACCTTC; D: -; J: TRBJ1-2; size: once; V: TRBV27
CDR3: CASRAQGSGNTIYF; DNA: TGTGCCAGCCGAGCACAGGGCTCTGGAAACACCATATATTTT; D: -; J: TRBJ1-3; size: -; V: TRBV28
CDR3: CASSPRGTNEKLFF; DNA: TGTGCCAGCTCACCTAGGGGGACTAATGAAAAACTGTTTTTT; D: -; J: TRBJ1-4; size: once; V: TRBV18
CDR3: CASSVGQPLTAYGYTF; DNA: TGCGCCAGCAGTGTGGGACAGCCATTAACAGCCTATGGCTACACCTTC; D: TRBD1; J: TRBJ1-2; size: -; V: TRBV5-1
CDR3: CASSSWTGQNGYTF; DNA: TGTGCCAGCAGTTCATGGACAGGCCAAAATGGCTACACCTTC; D: TRBD1; J: TRBJ1-2; size: -; V: TRBV6-2/TRBV6-3
CDR3: CASSTQLVAGAFTSNEQFF; DNA: TGTGCCAGTAGTACCCAATTGGTAGCGGGAGCTTTTACTAGCAATGAGCAGTTCTTC; D: TRBD2; J: TRBJ2-1; size: -; V: TRBV19
CDR3: CASSLSAGLSYEQYF; DNA: TGTGCCAGCAGCTTATCAGCGGGATTGAGTTACGAGCAGTACTTC; D: TRBD2; J: TRBJ2-7; size: -; V: TRBV7-2
CDR3: CASSQDGTTFNYGYTF; DNA: TGTGCCAGCAGCCAAGATGGGACAACCTTTAACTATGGCTACACCTTC; D: -; J: TRBJ1-2; size: -; V: TRBV4-2
CDR3: CAWRSYLAGTDTQYF; DNA: TGTGCCTGGAGGTCCTACCTGGCGGGCACAGATACGCAGTATTTT; D: -; J: TRBJ2-3; size: -; V: TRBV30
CDR3: CASSERSGYTGELFF; DNA: TGTGCCAGCAGTGAACGTAGCGGCTACACCGGGGAGCTGTTTTTT; D: -; J: TRBJ2-2; size: -; V: TRBV2
CDR3: CASSRRTGFEETQYF; DNA: TGCGCCAGCAGCAGACGCACAGGGTTCGAAGAGACCCAGTACTTC; D: -; J: TRBJ2-5; size: -; V: TRBV5-1
CDR3: CASSQGWQGGDKNIQYF; DNA: TGTGCCAGCAGCCAAGGGTGGCAGGGTGGTGACAAAAACATTCAGTACTTC; D: -; J: TRBJ2-4; size: -; V: TRBV14
CDR3: CASSIGLAVLTRELFF; DNA: TGTGCCAGCAGCATTGGACTAGCGGTACTTACACGGGAGCTGTTTTTT; D: TRBD2; J: TRBJ2-2; size: few; V: TRBV7-9
CDR3: CASSSGQGAIGTEAFF; DNA: TGTGCCAGCAGCTCAGGACAGGGGGCCATTGGCACTGAAGCTTTCTTT; D: TRBD1; J: TRBJ1-1; size: -; V: TRBV7-6
CDR3: CASSTYSSGGSGELFF; DNA: TGTGCCAGTAGTACATACTCTAGCGGGGGGTCCGGGGAGCTGTTTTTT; D: TRBD2; J: TRBJ2-2; size: -; V: TRBV19
CDR3: CASSSRTSGRAEETQYF; DNA: TGTGCCAGCAGTTCCCGGACTAGCGGGAGGGCCGAAGAGACCCAGTACTTC; D: TRBD2; J: TRBJ2-5; size: -; V: TRBV27
CDR3: CASSLATQRSSYNEQFF; DNA: TGTGCCAGCAGCTTAGCTACCCAGAGGAGCTCCTACAATGAGCAGTTCTTC; D: -; J: TRBJ2-1; size: -; V: TRBV11-2
CDR3: CASSPVGRERTDTQYF; DNA: TGTGCCAGCAGTCCCGTGGGGCGGGAGAGGACAGATACGCAGTATTTT; D: TRBD2; J: TRBJ2-3; size: once; V: TRBV6-2/TRBV6-3